The 14 T cell receptor beta chains below all came from one sample that was sequenced in a study of T cell clonality in common variable immunodeficiency. The protocol was immunoSEQ multiplex PCR, while the TCRdb copy is restricted to in-frame clones and leaves out a portion. The sample presents over 30,000 clones, none singletons. Sequenced material: peripheral blood mononuclear cells. The receptors derive from a person aged 18 to 69 in good health.

A remark on this clone: The CDR3 end lies 3 residues beyond the end of the read and is filled in from the germline J gene. V and J are TRBV6-1 and TRBJ1-6; 7 bases are shared with TRBD1. V lost 0 bases and J lost 10; bases outside the gene matches: 6. Looked up from germline, CDR1 is MNHNS and CDR2 is SASEGT. This CDR3 has 15 amino acids. CDR3 DNA, as far as it was read: TGTGCCAGCAGTGAAGCACAGGGGACGGTCTCACCC. It encodes CASSEAQGTVSP. The whole CDR3 sequence is CASSEAQGTVSPLHF.

This clone was seen repeatedly, ten times or more. The read falls 3 residues short of the CDR3 end, and the missing part is taken from the germline J gene. The J gene is TRBJ1-1, the V gene TRBV6-4; weak D call: TRBD1 (6 bases). The CDR3 totals 15 residues. The germline V and J ends were trimmed by 6 bases and 1 base, with 15 bases remaining between them. From germline, CDR1 is MRHNA and CDR2 SNTAGT. The sequenced part of the CDR3 DNA is TGTGCCAGCAGCTTGACCGGGACACCGAACACTGAA. This translates into CASSLTGTPNTE. Given in full, the CDR3 is CASSLTGTPNTEAFF.

In this sample, this clone turned up a few times. The CDR3 DNA, read in part, is TGTGCCAGTAGTATCCCCGGGACAACCTACGAC. Amino acids: CASSIPGTTYD. In full, the CDR3 is CASSIPGTTYDYTF. The rearrangement joins TRBV19 to TRBJ1-2, with D perhaps matching TRBD1 (6 bases). The CDR3 is cut off 3 residues early in the read; its end comes from the germline J gene. The CDR3 totals 14 residues. Germline V gives CDR1 LNHDA, CDR2 SQIVND (reference sequence).

This clone has ten or more counts. Read data end 3 residues before the CDR3 end; the end is taken from the germline J gene. The rearrangement links TRBV5-1 to TRBJ1-1; 9 bases map to TRBD1. Trimming at V came to 2 bases and at J to 3 bases, leaving 11 bases not matched to a gene. The CDR3 sequence is 17 residues long. CDR1 and CDR2 (germline): SGHRS, YFSETQ. CDR3 loop: CASSFRDRAALDTEAFF. The CDR3 bases that were read are TGCGCCAGCAGCTTCCGGGACAGGGCGGCCTTGGACACTGAA.

As concerns this clone: Read sequence stops 3 residues before the CDR3 end, and the germline J gene provides the missing end. V gene TRBV2 combines with J gene TRBJ2-5, with a possible D match to TRBD1 (5 bases). Trimming removed 8 bases from V and 7 bases from J, with 17 bases in between. This CDR3 comprises 13 residues. Germline loops: CDR1 SNHLY, CDR2 FYNNEI. CDR3 amino acids: CASPPGKGGTQYF. The CDR3 bases that were read are TGTGCCAGCCCCCCAGGGAAAGGTGGGACC.

There are a few counts of this clone. The CDR3 end is not reached by the read, which stops 3 residues before it; the germline J gene fills it in. The chain joins TRBV11-2 to TRBJ2-5, with 8 positions matching TRBD2. The germline V gene encodes CDR1 SGHAT and CDR2 FQNNGV. The V and J ends lost 2 bases and 2 bases, in that order; junction bases with no gene match: 4. CDR3 length equals 15 residues. This CDR3 reads CASSLYGGGQETQYF. Incomplete CDR3 DNA: TGTGCCAGCAGCTTATACGGCGGGGGGCAAGAGACC.

At least ten counts were recorded for this clone. Read coverage stops 3 residues before the CDR3 terminus; the germline J gene supplies the remainder. The chain recombines TRBV19 with TRBJ1-5, with D perhaps TRBD1 (5 bases). V was cut by 5 bases and J by 2 bases, with 10 bases left in between. CDR1 is LNHDA and CDR2 is SQIVND in the germline V gene (reference sequence). This CDR3 has 14 residues. The part of the CDR3 DNA that was read is TGTGCCAGTAGTCGGAGGGGAGGCAATCAGCCC. Protein: CASSRRGGNQP. In full, the CDR3 is CASSRRGGNQPQHF.

This clone was found many times. The read finishes 3 residues shy of the CDR3 end, and the germline J gene is used to complete it. The chain has TRBV14 and TRBJ2-1; 9 bases agree with TRBD1. Germline CDR1 is SGHDN and CDR2 is FVKESK. This CDR3 contains 16 residues. After removal of 2 bases from V and 4 bases from J, the junction contained 6 bases not matched to a gene. CDR3 bases read: TGTGCCAGCAGCCAACCTACGGGACAGGGTTACAATGAG. It is translated as CASSQPTGQGYNE. The entire CDR3 is CASSQPTGQGYNEQFF.

This clone has ten or more counts. The read ends 3 residues shy of where the CDR3 ends; the end is completed using the germline J gene. The genes are TRBV29-1 and TRBJ2-7, with 7 bases identical to TRBD1. Germline loops: CDR1 SQVTM, CDR2 ANQGSEA. Trimming at V came to 7 bases and at J to 2 bases, leaving 11 bases not matched to a gene. The CDR3 covers 14 residues. The CDR3: CSGWTGTNPYEQYF. Incomplete CDR3 DNA: TGCAGCGGGTGGACAGGAACTAACCCCTACGAG.

This clone was picked up a small number of times. The observed sequence ends 3 residues before the CDR3 terminus, with the missing tail filled in from the germline J gene. This chain connects TRBV7-6 to TRBJ2-7; 11 bases match TRBD1. CDR1 and CDR2 (germline): SGHVS, FNYEAQ. Trimming cost V 5 bases and J 0 bases; bases outside gene matches: 9. CDR3 length: 17 amino acids. The CDR3 protein is CASSLGSGTGGSYEQYF. CDR3 bases read: TGTGCCAGCAGCCTGGGCTCCGGGACAGGGGGCTCCTACGAG.

This clone appeared a few times. With the read ending 3 residues before the CDR3 end, the germline J gene is used to fill in that end. The chain links TRBV11-3 to TRBJ2-1; possibly TRBD1 for D (5 bases). CDR3 size: 12 residues. CDR1 and CDR2 from the germline V gene are SGHNT and YENEEA. Trimming shortened V by 8 bases and J by 5 bases, and 10 bases separated the two germline ends. Incomplete CDR3 DNA: TGTGCCAGCGAGGACAATGACAATGAG. This encodes CASEDNDNE. The CDR3, in full, reads CASEDNDNEQFF.

The table lists this clone with many counts. The CDR3 end is not reached by the read, which stops 3 residues before it; the germline J gene fills it in. The chain couples TRBV30 to TRBJ2-7; a weak D match, TRBD1 (6 bases). This CDR3 is 15 amino acids long. CDR1 and CDR2 from the germline V gene are GTSNPN and SVGIG (reference sequence). The V gene lost 0 bases and the J gene lost 2 bases, with 14 bases spanning the gap. This CDR3 reads CAWSVNRVRPYEQYF. The sequenced CDR3 bases are TGTGCCTGGAGTGTAAACAGGGTGAGGCCCTACGAG.

This clone was counted many times. Read coverage stops 3 residues before the CDR3 terminus; the germline J gene supplies the remainder. The V and J genes are TRBV12-5 and TRBJ2-3; 13 bases line up with TRBD2. V lost 4 bases, J lost 3 bases, and 10 bases stayed unmatched. The CDR3 is 18 residues long. Germline CDR1 reads LGHNT; CDR2 reads FRNRAP. The CDR3 region is CASGSGLAGPVPTDTQYF. Partial CDR3 DNA: TGTGCTAGTGGTTCGGGACTAGCGGGACCTGTCCCGACAGATACG.

This clone was recorded at least ten times. The CDR3 extends 3 residues past the end of the read, so its final part is completed from the germline J gene. The chain combines TRBV30 with TRBJ1-1; the match to TRBD1 covers 7 bases. There are 13 residues in the CDR3. J gave up 0 bases and V 5 bases, and 3 bases lay outside the gene matches. CDR1 GTSNPN and CDR2 SVGIG come from the germline V gene (reference sequence). The CDR3 loop reads CAWDRVVNTEAFF. CDR3 DNA (partial): TGTGCCTGGGACAGGGTCGTGAACACTGAA.